This T cell receptor beta chain was captured in a study of cytomegalovirus exposure and HLA in healthy donors (TCRdb year 2017). With regard to the full study: According to an earlier analysis of a few hundred of the donors, roughly 180 million T cells yielded roughly 110 million unique TCR beta sequences and about 300 Gb of sequence data. Class I and class II HLA loci were covered by the typing at four-digit resolution. Donor age, sex, ethnicity and CMV serostatus were compiled alongside the repertoire data. All discovery cohort repertoires had been generated using a single sequencing platform. An early release covering roughly 640 HLA-typed donors comprised roughly 300 gigabases of sequencing data and tens of millions of unique TCR sequences. Of the roughly 410 genotyped donors, 70% to 90% were placed in the genetic ancestry cluster associated with self-reported Caucasian donors. To decide whether each TCR beta V gene segment behaved as functional or pseudogenic, an earlier analysis of some 600 of the donors relied on high-throughput TCR beta sequencing. In a later genetic analysis, genome-wide SNP genotypes for about 55% of the roughly 700 donors were used, and that subset was treated as a discovery cohort. In addition to the first cohort of 500 to 850 subjects, a separate validation cohort of 120 different subjects was used. The T cell repertoires of under 750 subjects were profiled by immunosequencing and related to cytomegalovirus serostatus. In a later analysis, previously published TCR beta repertoires from about 670 donors were re-analyzed and high-resolution HLA genotyping was added so that TCR occurrence patterns could be studied. Across some 400 genotyped donors of the cohort, an average of about 250,000 unique TCR beta nucleotide sequences per donor were sequenced, and roughly a sixth of those sequences were non-productive. Rather than using new phenotypic data, the later analysis identified candidate immune exposures from TCR beta sequences and from how often those sequences occurred across donors. Roughly 5 DR-DQ haplotypes were handled as single units for association and clustering, since linkage in the cohort was strong. Typing coverage differed by locus: A, B, C, DRB1 and DQB1 were typed in roughly 620-630 donors, DQA1 in about 560, DPA1 in over 600, and DPB1 in 472. High-throughput TCR immunosequencing, statistical association of individual TCRs with disease status, and machine learning were combined to predict cytomegalovirus infection status. The study was designed to test whether signatures of past pathogen exposure could be identified by cataloging public T cell receptors.

Beyond this particular receptor, the publication reports: In a later analysis, HLA-associated TCR beta chains were found to be more clonally expanded and to have lower generation probabilities than equally common non-associated chains. Broadly in line with IMGT annotations, most TCR beta V segments showed up in productive rearrangements about 90% or about 30% of the time in an earlier analysis of 450 to 600 of the donors. Compared with the roughly 670-donor mean, donors in an Asian-associated ancestry cluster had fewer N-insertions in productive TCRs, according to a later genetic analysis. Because HLA typing was unavailable for some donors at each locus, only the typed subset was used in association tests. Sequencing depth was assumed to be roughly uniform across donors in the presence/absence analyses, though that assumption may not hold. A cluster of highly shared sequence variants was judged likely to represent a technical artifact of the sequencing pipeline. The study listed 150 to 200 TCR beta chains as associated with cytomegalovirus. Most CMV-associated TCR beta chains appeared to be HLA-restricted in a later analysis, and the HLA associations seemed to be driven largely by CMV exposure. Around 16 rarely observed V segments, including chromosome 9 orphons, were excluded from the earlier analysis of almost 600 of the donors because counts were too low. In a later analysis, some 18,000 TCR beta sequences were associated with specific HLA alleles at a false discovery rate of 0.05. The classifier was reported to diagnose cytomegalovirus status with high specificity and sensitivity in both the original cohort and the validation cohort. For the cohort, immune exposure information was limited to CMV serostatus. Strong co-occurrence of HLA alleles, especially DR and DQ, made assigning TCR associations to individual alleles difficult. In a later genetic analysis, a missense DCLRE1C variant was associated with V-gene and J-gene trimming of TCR beta chains, and the association was replicated in an independent cohort. Several of the top co-occurrence clusters appeared to be linked to parvovirus B19, influenza, CMV and Epstein-Barr virus, according to a later analysis. A few of the identified cytomegalovirus-associated TCR beta chains were confirmed in vitro to be specific for cytomegalovirus antigens. In this cohort, only TCR beta chains were sequenced, and detectable features were limited by the absence of alpha or paired-chain data. A further reported finding was that TCR beta sequences accurately predicted the HLA-A and HLA-B alleles for most subjects in the first cohort. Because the 87-base-pair reads could not distinguish some IMGT-functional V segments, including TRBV6-2 and TRBV6-3, those segments were excluded. According to the authors, the approach could potentially be generalized to other disease states and immunological phenotypes. Across donors, most TCR sequences were observed very rarely, whereas some public TCRs were present in many individuals. Correlated functional status among segregating V segments might reflect linkage disequilibrium, but an unknown experimental factor could not be ruled out. In a later analysis, TCR association rates were found to vary across HLA loci, with the most associated TCRs seen for DRB1 alleles and the fewest for HLA-C alleles.

The cohort was made up of about 610 healthy bone marrow donors. Cohort members were all nominally healthy when sampled, although unrecorded immune exposures were likely present. The donor was CMV seronegative and belonged to the group of over 300 seronegative cohort members. A peripheral blood sample was provided by each donor, and peripheral blood mononuclear cells were used for TCR beta sequencing. Genomic DNA was extracted from the blood cell samples with the Qiagen DNeasy Blood Extraction Kit. The CDR3 spans 17 residues, from the cysteine through the phenylalanine. Solely the CDR3 DNA is kept, with 51 bases framed from the first base. The junction shows trimming of 0 bases on V and 0 bases on J, and the gene matches do not reach 5 bases of it. In the germline V gene, CDR1 corresponds to SGHVS and CDR2 to FNYEAQ. For this clone: Which antigen it targets is not known. No qualities accompany the bases; no much larger clone lies one base away.

Receptor amplification or capture employed the immunoSEQ multiplex PCR assay. For the multiplex PCR, a mixture combining 60 forward primers for TCR Vbeta segments and 13 reverse primers for TCR Jbeta segments was used. Amplification of the CDR3 region of rearranged TCR beta genes was performed with a multiplex PCR assay on genomic DNA. Amplified TCR beta libraries were sequenced as 87-base-pair reads on the Illumina HiSeq System. On the authors' methods: A later analysis tallied 75 million to 95 million unique TCR beta chains across the 666 repertoires, and about 10 million of those chains were shared by two or more donors. Raw reads were error-corrected and collapsed into unique sequences with a nearest-neighbor algorithm that merged closely related sequences to remove PCR and sequencing errors. CDR3 sequences were aligned to IMGT reference sequences to assign V, D and J gene segments. For a sequence to be retained, a match of at least six nucleotides to both a V gene segment and a J gene segment was required. Rearrangements were called productive when the CDR3 lacked stop codons and stayed in frame with V and J; all others were non-productive. Following IMGT convention, CDR3 was defined as the stretch from the second conserved V-encoded cysteine up to the conserved J-encoded phenylalanine. The earlier analysis of approximately 500 of the donors excluded sequences that lacked an unambiguous match to a single V gene segment. In an earlier analysis of 450 to 700 of the donors, V segments were called functional above 56.7% productive rearrangements and were called segregating when the between-donor standard deviation exceeded 5%. A statistical classification framework was built for diagnosing cytomegalovirus status from the catalog of TCR beta chain sequences. A later analysis assigned V and J genes by comparing TCR nucleotide sequences with IMGT/GENE-DB human TR gene sequences. In a later analysis, CDR3 sequences and most-parsimonious VDJ recombination scenarios were assigned using the TCRdist pipeline. A later analysis defined each TCR beta chain by its CDR3 amino acid sequence plus V-gene family, and excluded reads lacking a unique V-gene family. In a later analysis, some 600 highly shared, low-generation-probability nucleotide sequences were removed to address suspected cross-contamination and a sequencing artifact. In a later analysis, a clonal expansion index was calculated for each public chain from normalized within-repertoire ranks of inferred template counts. In a later analysis, generation probabilities were computed using a VDJ recombination model fitted to out-of-frame rearrangements, and the results were checked against IGoR. A later analysis scored TCR-TCR, TCR-HLA and TCR-CMV co-occurrence with hypergeometric tests, applying a repertoire-size bias correction to TCR pairs. To estimate false discovery rates, a later analysis permuted the HLA or CMV assignments 20 times. A later analysis grouped co-occurring TCRs with DBSCAN, adding TCRdist sequence similarity when clustering within HLA-allele-positive subsets. Repertoires with fewer than 30,000 or more than 120,000 public chains were left out of co-occurrence clustering, as were five repertoires with anomalous nucleotide sharing. Sourced from immuneACCESS, this table was stored by TCRdb with only in-frame sequences that have V and J called. A share of the clones is absent; for the studies checked, an unresolved V gene accounts for under half, and the remainder has no known explanation. V and J calls plus clone size are reproduced from that table; the DNA served to infer D and trimming. This sample holds some 150,000 clones; roughly 79% were observed only once. Clones ranked in the top ten supply about 1.3% of the sample.

The chain uses TRBV7-6 and TRBJ2-7, and TRBD2 aligns with 10 junction nucleotides. The receptor was derived from a woman between 45 and 60 years old in good health and CMV-seronegative. Material for sequencing was PBMCs. The nucleotide sequence reads TGTGCCAGCAGCTTAGCGACTAGCGGGTACCTCTCCTACGAGCAGTACTTC. It specifies CASSLATSGYLSYEQYF.